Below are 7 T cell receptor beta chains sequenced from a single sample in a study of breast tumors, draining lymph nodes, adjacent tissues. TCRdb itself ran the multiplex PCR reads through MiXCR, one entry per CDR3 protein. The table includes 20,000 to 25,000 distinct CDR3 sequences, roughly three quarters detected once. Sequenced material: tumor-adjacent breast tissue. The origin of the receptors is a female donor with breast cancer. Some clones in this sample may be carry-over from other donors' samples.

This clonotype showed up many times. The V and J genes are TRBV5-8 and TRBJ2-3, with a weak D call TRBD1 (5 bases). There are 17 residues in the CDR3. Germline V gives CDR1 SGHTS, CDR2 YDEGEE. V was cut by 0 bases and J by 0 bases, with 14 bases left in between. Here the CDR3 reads CASSLELGRLSTDTQYF. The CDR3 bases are TGTGCCAGCAGCTTGGAGTTGGGGCGGCTTAGCACAGATACGCAGTATTTT.

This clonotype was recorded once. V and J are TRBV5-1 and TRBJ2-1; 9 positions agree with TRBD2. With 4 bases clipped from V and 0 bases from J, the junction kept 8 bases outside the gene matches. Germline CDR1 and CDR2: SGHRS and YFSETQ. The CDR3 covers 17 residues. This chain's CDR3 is CASSNSGGLRSYNEQFF. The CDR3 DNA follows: TGCGCCAGCAGCAATAGCGGGGGCCTCCGCTCCTACAATGAGCAGTTCTTC. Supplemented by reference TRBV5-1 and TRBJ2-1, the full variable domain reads KAGVTQTPRYLIKTRGQQVTLSCSPISGHRSVSWYQQTPGQGLQFLFEYFSETQRNKGNFPGRFSGRQFSNSRSEMNVSTLELGDSALYLCASSNSGGLRSYNEQFFGPGTRLTVL.

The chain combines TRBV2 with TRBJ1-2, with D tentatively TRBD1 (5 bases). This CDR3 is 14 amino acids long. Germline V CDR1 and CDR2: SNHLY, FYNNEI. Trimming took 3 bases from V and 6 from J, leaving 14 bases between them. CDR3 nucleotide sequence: TGTGCCAGCAGTGAGGTACTGGGGCCGAATGGCTACACCTTC. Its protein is CASSEVLGPNGYTF.

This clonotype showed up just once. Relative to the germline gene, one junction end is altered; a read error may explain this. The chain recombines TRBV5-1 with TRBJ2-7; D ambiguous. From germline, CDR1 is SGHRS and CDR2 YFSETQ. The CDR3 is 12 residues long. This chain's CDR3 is CASSFFPYGQYF. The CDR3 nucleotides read TGCGCCAGCAGCTTTTTTCCCTACGGGCAGTACTTC.

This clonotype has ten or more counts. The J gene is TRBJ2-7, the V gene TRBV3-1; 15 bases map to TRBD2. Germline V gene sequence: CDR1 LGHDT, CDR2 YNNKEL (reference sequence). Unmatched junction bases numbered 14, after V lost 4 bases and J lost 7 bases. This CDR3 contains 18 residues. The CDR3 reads CASSLLSGTSGGSVEQYF. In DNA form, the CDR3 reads TGTGCCAGCAGCCTACTATCCGGGACTAGCGGGGGGTCGGTTGAGCAGTACTTC.

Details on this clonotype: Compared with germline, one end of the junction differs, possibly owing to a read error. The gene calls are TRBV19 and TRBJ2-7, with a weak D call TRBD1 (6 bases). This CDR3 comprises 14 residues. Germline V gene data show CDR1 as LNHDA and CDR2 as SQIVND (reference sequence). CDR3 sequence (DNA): TGCGCCAGTAGTATAGCTGGACAGTTCTACGAGCAGTACTTC. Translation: CASSIAGQFYEQYF.

CDR3 nucleotides: TGTGCCAGCAGTGGACAGATTTTGAACACCGGGGAGCTGTTTTTT. Protein: CASSGQILNTGELFF. V gene TRBV28 combines with J gene TRBJ2-2; perhaps TRBD1 as D (6 bases). Germline CDR1 MDHEN, CDR2 SYDVKM. The CDR3 runs 15 residues. V was trimmed by 5 bases and J by 1 base, leaving 11 bases between them.